This T cell receptor (beta chain) was obtained from a study of cytomegalovirus exposure and HLA in healthy donors. Study information: Unique TCRs numbering roughly 85 million, obtained from HLA-typed donors, made up an early data release.

PCR employed 60 Vbeta and 13 Jbeta primers. Assay used: immunoSEQ multiplex PCR; TCRdb lists only in-frame clones, some missing. The sample yields tens of thousands of clones, roughly 70% seen once. As to this clone: The antigen is undetermined.

Whole-study findings and limits: Presence/absence results assume similar sequencing depth per donor, which may not hold. The study recorded 160 or so TCR beta chains that were cytomegalovirus-associated.

This receptor was obtained from a woman aged 55-70 years in good health and CMV-seropositive. What was sequenced was PBMCs.

The CDR3 region is CASSYEGPDTQYF. The CDR3 bases are TGTGCCAGCAGTTACGAGGGCCCAGATACGCAGTATTTT. The genes are TRBV27 and TRBJ2-3, with TRBD2 as a possible D gene (5 bases). V gave up 4 bases and J gave up 4 bases, with 9 bases separating them. Germline V gives CDR1 MNHEY, CDR2 SMNVEV (reference sequence). The CDR3 covers 13 residues.